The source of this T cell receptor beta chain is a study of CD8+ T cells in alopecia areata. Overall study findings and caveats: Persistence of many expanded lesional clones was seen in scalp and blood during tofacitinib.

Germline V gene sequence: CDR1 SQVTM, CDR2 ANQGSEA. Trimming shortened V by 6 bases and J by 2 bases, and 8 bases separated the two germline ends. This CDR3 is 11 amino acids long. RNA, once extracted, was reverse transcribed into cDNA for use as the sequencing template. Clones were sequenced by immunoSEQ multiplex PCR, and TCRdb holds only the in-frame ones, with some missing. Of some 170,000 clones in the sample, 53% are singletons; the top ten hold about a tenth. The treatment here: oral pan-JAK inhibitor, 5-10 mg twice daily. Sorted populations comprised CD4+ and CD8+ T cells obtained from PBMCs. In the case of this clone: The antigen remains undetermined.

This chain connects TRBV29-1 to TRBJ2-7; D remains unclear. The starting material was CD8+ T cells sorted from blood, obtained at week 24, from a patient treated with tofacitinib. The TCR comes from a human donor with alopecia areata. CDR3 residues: CSVGVTYEQYF. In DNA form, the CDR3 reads TGCAGCGTAGGAGTAACCTACGAGCAGTACTTC.